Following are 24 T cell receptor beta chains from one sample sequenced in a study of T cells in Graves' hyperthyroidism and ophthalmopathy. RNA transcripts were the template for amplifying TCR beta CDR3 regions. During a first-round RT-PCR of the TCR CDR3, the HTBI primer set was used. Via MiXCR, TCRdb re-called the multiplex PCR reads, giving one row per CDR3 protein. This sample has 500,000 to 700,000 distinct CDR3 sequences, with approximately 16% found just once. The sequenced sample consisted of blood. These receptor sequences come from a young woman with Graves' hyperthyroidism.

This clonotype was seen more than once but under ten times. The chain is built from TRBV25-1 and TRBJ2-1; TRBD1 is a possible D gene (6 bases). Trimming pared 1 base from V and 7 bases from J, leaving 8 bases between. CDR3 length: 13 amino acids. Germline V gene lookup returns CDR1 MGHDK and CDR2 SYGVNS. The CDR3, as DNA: TGTGCCAGCAGTGAATTACAGGGAAATGAGCAGTTCTTC. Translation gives CASSELQGNEQFF.

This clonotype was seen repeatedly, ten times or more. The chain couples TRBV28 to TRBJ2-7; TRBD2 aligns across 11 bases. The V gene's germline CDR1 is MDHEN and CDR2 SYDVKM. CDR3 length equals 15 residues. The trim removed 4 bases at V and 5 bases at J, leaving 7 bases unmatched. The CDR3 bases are TGTGCCAGCAGTTGGGCTAGCGGGAGGATGGACGAGCAGTACTTC. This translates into CASSWASGRMDEQYF.

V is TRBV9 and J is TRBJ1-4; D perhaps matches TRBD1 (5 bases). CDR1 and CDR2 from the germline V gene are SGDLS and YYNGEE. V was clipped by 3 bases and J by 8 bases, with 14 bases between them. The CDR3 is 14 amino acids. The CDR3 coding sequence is TGTGCCAGCAGCGCCGCCCCTCGGGGGGAAAAACTGTTTTTT. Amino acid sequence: CASSAAPRGEKLFF.

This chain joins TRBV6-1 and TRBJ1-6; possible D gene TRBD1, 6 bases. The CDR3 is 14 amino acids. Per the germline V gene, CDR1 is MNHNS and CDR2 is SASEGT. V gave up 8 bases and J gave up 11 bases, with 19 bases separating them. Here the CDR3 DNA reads TGTGCCAGCCGGGGGGCGCAGGGGTTCCCACCCCTCCACTTT. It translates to CASRGAQGFPPLHF.

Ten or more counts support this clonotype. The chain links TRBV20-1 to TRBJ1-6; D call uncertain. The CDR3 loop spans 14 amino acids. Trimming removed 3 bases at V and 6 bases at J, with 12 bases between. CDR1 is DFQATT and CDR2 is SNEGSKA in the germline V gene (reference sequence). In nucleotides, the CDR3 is TGCAGTGCTAGGTTTTCTGGGGTTAATTCACCCCTCCACTTT. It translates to CSARFSGVNSPLHF.

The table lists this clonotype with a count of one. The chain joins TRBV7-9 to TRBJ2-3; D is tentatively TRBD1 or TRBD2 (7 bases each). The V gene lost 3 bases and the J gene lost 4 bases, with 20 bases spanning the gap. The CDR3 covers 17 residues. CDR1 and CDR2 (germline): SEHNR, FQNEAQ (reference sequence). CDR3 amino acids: CASSFPRGGEDSDTQYF. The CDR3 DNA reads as TGTGCCAGCAGCTTCCCCAGGGGGGGAGAGGATTCAGATACGCAGTATTTT.

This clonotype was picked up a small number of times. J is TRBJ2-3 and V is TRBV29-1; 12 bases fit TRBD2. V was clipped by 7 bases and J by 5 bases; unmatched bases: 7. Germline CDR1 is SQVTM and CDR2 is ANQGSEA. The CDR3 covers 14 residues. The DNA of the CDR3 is TGCAGCGCCCTAGCGGGGGGGCCCGGAGATACGCAGTATTTT. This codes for CSALAGGPGDTQYF.

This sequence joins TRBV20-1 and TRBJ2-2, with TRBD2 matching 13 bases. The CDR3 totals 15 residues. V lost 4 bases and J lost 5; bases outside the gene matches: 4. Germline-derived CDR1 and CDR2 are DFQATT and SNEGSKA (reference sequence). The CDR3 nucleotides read TGCAGTGCTACAACTAGCGGGGGGGTAACCGGGGAGCTGTTTTTT. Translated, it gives CSATTSGGVTGELFF.

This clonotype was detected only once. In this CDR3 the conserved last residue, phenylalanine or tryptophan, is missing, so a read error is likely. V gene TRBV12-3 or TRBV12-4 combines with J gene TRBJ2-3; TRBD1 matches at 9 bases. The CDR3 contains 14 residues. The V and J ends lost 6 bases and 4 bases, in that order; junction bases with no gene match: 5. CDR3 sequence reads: CASRIQGAADTQYS. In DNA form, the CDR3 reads TGTGCCAGCAGGATACAGGGGGCGGCAGATACGCAGTATTCT.

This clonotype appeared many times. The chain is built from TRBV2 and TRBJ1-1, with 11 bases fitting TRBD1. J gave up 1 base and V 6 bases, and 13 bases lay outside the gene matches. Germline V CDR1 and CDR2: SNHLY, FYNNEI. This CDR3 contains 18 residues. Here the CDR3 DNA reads TGTGCCAGCAGCGCCAGGACAGGGGGCAAACTTTCGAACACTGAAGCTTTCTTT. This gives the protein CASSARTGGKLSNTEAFF.

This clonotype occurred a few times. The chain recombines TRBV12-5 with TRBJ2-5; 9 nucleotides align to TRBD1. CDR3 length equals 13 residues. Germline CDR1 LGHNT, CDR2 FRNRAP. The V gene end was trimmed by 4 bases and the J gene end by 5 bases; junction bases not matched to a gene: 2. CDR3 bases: TGTGCTAGTGGTTCCGACAGGGGGGAGACCCAGTACTTC. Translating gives CASGSDRGETQYF. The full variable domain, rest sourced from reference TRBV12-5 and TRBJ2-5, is DARVTQTPRHKVTEMGQEVTMRCQPILGHNTVFWYRQTMMQGLELLAYFRNRAPLDDSGMPKDRFSAEMPDATLATLKIQPSEPRDSAVYFCASGSDRGETQYFGPGTRLLVL.

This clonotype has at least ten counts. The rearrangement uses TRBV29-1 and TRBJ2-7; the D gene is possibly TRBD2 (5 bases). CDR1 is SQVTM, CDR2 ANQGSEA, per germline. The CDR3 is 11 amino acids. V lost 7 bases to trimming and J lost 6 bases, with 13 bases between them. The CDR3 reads CSAEGLTEQYF. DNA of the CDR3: TGCAGCGCCGAGGGCCTCACCGAGCAGTACTTC.

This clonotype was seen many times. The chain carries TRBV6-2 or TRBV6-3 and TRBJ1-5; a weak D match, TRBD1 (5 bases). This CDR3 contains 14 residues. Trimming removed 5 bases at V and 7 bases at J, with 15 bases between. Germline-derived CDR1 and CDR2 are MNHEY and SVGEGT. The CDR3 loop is CASSPPGRSQPQHF. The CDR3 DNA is TGTGCCAGCAGTCCTCCGGGACGTTCCCAGCCCCAGCATTTT.

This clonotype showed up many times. CDR3 bases: TGCAGTGCTCACGGGCCGTACGCTCATGAGCAGTTCTTC. Translating it yields CSAHGPYAHEQFF. This sequence joins TRBV20-1 and TRBJ2-1, with D uncertain. CDR3 length equals 13 residues. Germline V lookup: CDR1 DFQATT, CDR2 SNEGSKA (reference sequence). Trimming pared 5 bases from V and 8 bases from J, leaving 16 bases between.

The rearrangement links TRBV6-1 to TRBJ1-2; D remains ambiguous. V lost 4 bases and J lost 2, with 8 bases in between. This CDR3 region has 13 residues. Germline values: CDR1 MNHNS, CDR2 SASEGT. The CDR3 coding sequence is TGTGCCAGCAGTGGAGGTTTCAACTATGGCTACACCTTC. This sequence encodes CASSGGFNYGYTF.

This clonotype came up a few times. CDR3 amino acids: CAWSAGYQETQYF. Written as DNA, the CDR3 is TGTGCCTGGAGTGCAGGGTATCAAGAGACCCAGTACTTC. The V call is TRBV30, the J call TRBJ2-5; perhaps TRBD1 as D (5 bases). Germline CDR1 is GTSNPN and CDR2 is SVGIG (reference sequence). V was clipped by 1 base and J by 2 bases, with 8 bases between them. This CDR3 region has 13 residues.

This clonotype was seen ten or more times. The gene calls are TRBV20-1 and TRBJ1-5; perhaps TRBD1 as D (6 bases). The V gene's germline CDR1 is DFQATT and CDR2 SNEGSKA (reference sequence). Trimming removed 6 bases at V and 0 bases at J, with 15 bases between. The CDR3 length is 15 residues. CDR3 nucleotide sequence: TGCAGTGCCTACAGGGCCGACTATAGCAATCAGCCCCAGCATTTT. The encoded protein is CSAYRADYSNQPQHF.

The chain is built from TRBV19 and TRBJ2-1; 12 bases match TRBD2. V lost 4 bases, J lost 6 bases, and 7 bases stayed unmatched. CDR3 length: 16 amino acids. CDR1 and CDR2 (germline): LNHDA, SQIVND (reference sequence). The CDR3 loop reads CASSRLAGATANEQFF. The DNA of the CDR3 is TGTGCCAGTAGTAGACTAGCGGGAGCCACGGCCAATGAGCAGTTCTTC.

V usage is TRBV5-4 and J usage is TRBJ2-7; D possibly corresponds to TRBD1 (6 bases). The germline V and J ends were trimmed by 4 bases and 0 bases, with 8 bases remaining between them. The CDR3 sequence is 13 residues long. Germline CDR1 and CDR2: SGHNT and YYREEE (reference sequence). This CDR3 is CASSGGNSYEQYF. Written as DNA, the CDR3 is TGTGCCAGCAGCGGGGGCAACTCCTACGAGCAGTACTTC. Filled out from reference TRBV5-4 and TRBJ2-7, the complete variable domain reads ETGVTQSPTHLIKTRGQQVTLRCSSQSGHNTVSWYQQALGQGPQFIFQYYREEENGRGNFPPRFSGLQFPNYSSELNVNALELDDSALYLCASSGGNSYEQYFGPGTRLTVT.

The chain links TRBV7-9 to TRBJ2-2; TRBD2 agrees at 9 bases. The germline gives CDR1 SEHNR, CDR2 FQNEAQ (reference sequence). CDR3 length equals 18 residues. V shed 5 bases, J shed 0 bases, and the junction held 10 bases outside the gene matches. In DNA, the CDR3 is TGTGCCAGCAGCCCTTTTCGGGCTAGCGGGGCGAACACCGGGGAGCTGTTTTTT. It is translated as CASSPFRASGANTGELFF.

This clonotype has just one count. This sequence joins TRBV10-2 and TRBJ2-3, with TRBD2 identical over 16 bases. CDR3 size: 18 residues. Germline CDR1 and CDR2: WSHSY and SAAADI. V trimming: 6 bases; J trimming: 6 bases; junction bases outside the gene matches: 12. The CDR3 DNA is TGCGCCAGCAGAGGAGGGGAACCGGGACTAGCGGGAGGGGATACGCAGTATTTT. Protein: CASRGGEPGLAGGDTQYF.

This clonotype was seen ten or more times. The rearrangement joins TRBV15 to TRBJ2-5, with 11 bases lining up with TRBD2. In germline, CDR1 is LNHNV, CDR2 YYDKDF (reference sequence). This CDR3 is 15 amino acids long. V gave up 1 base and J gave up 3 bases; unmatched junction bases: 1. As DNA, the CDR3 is TGTGCCACCAGCAGAGTGACTAGCGGGGAAGAGACCCAGTACTTC. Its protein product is CATSRVTSGEETQYF.

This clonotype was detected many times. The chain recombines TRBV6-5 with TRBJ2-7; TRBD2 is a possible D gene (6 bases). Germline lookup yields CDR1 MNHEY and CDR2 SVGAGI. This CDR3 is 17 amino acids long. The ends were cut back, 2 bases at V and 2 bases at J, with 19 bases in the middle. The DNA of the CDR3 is TGTGCCAGCAGTTACCGAATGGGACTCTCCGTCCCCTACGAGCAGTACTTC. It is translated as CASSYRMGLSVPYEQYF.

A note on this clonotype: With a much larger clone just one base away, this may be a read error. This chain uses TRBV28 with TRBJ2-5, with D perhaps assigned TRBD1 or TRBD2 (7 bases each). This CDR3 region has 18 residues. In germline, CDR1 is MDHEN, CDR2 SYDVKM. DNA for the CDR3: TGTGCCAGCAGTTTAGTAATTCCCGGCAGGGGGGGACAAGGGACCCAGTACTTC. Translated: CASSLVIPGRGGQGTQYF. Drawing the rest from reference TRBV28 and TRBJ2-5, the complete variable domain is DVKVTQSSRYLVKRTGEKVFLECVQDMDHENMFWYRQDPGLGLRLIYFSYDVKMKEKGDIPEGYSVSREKKERFSLILESASTNQTSMYLCASSLVIPGRGGQGTQYFGPGTRLLVL.